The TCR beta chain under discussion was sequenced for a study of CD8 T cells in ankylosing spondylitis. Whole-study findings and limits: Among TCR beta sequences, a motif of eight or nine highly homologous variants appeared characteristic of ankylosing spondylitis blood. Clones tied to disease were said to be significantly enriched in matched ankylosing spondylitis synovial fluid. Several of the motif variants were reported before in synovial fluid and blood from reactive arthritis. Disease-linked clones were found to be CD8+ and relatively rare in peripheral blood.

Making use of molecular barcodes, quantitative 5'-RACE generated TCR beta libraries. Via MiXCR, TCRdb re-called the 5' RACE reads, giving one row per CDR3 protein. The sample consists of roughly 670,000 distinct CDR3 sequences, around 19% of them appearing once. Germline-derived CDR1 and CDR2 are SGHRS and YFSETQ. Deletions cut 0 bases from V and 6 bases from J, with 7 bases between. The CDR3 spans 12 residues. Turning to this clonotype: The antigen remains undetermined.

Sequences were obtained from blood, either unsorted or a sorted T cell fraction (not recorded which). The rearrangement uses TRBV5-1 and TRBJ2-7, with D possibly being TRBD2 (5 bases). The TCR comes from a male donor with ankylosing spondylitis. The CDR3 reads CASSLAGIEQYF. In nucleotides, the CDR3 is TGCGCCAGCAGCTTGGCCGGGATCGAGCAGTACTTC.